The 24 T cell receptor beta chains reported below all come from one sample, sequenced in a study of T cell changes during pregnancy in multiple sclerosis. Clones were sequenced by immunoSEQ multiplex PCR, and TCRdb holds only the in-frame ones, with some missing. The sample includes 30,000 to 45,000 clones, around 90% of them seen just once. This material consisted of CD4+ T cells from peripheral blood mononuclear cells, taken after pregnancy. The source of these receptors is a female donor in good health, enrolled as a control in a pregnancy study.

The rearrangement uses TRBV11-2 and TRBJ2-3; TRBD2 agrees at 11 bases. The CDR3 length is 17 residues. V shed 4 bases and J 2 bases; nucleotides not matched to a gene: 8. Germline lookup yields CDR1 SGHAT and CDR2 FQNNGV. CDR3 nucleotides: TGTGCCAGCAGCTCCTTGGCTAGCGGGGGGTCCACAGATACGCAGTATTTT. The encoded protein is CASSSLASGGSTDTQYF.

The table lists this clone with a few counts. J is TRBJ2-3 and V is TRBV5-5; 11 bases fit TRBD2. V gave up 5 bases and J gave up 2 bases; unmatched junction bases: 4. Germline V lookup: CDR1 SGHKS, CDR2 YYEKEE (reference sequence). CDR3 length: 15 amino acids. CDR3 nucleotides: TGTGCCAGCAGTCCTAGCGGGGGGATCACAGATACGCAGTATTTT. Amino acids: CASSPSGGITDTQYF.

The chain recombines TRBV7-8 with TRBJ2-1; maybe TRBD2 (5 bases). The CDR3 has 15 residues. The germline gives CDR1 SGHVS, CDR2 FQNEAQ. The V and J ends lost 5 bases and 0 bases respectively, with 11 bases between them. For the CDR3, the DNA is TGTGCCAGCAGCCTGACCGGACTCTCCTACAATGAGCAGTTCTTC. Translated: CASSLTGLSYNEQFF. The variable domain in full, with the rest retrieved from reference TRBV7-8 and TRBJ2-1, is GAGVSQSPRYKVAKRGQDVALRCDPISGHVSLFWYQQALGQGPEFLTYFQNEAQLDKSGLPSDRFFAERPEGSVSTLKIQRTQQEDSAVYLCASSLTGLSYNEQFFGPGTRLTVL.

The CDR3 reads CAISVLAGDEQFF. The CDR3 DNA is TGTGCCATCAGTGTACTAGCCGGCGATGAGCAGTTCTTC. This sequence joins TRBV10-3 and TRBJ2-1, with a weak D call TRBD2 (6 bases). Looked up from germline, CDR1 is ENHRY and CDR2 is SYGVKD. V was shortened by 4 bases and J by 8 bases, with 12 bases between the two germline ends. This CDR3 region has 13 residues.

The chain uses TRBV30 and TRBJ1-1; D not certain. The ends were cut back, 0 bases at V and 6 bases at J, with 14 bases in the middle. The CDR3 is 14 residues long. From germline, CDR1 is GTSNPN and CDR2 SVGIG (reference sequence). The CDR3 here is CAWSVRGNRAEAFF. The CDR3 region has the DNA TGTGCCTGGAGTGTACGAGGGAACCGGGCTGAAGCTTTCTTT.

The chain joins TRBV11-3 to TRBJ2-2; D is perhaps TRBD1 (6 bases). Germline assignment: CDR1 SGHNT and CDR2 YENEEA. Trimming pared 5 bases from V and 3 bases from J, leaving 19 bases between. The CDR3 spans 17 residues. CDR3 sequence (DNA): TGTGCCAGCAGCAATCCCCCCGGGACATCAGACACCGGGGAGCTGTTTTTT. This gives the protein CASSNPPGTSDTGELFF.

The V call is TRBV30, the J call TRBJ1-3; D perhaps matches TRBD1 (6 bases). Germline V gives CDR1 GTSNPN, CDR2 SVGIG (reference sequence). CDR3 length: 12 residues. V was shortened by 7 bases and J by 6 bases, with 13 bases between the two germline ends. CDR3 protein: CASGEFTNTIYF. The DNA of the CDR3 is TGTGCCTCAGGGGAGTTTACAAACACCATATATTTT.

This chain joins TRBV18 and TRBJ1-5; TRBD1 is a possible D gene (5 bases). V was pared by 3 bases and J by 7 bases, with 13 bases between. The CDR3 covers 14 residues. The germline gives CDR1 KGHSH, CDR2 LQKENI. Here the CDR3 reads CASSPGEVGQPQHF. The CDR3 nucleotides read TGTGCCAGCTCACCGGGGGAGGTTGGACAGCCCCAGCATTTT.

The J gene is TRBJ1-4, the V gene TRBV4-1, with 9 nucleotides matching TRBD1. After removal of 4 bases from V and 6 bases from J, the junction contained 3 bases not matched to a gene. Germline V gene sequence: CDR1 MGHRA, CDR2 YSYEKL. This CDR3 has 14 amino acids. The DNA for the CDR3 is TGCGCCAGCAGCCCCTGGGACAGGGATGAAAAACTGTTTTTT. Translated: CASSPWDRDEKLFF.

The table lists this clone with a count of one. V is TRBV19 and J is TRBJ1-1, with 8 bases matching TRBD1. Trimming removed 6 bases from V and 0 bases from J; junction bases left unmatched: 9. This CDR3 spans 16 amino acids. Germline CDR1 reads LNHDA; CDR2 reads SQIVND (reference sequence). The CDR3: CASSPGQGILNTEAFF. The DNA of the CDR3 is TGTGCCAGTAGCCCAGGACAGGGTATATTGAACACTGAAGCTTTCTTT.

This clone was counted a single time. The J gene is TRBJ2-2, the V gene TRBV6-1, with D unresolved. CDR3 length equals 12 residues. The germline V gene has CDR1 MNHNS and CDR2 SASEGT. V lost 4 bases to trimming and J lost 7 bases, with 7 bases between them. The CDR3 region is CASSVSGGELFF. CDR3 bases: TGTGCCAGCAGTGTTTCGGGCGGGGAGCTGTTTTTT.

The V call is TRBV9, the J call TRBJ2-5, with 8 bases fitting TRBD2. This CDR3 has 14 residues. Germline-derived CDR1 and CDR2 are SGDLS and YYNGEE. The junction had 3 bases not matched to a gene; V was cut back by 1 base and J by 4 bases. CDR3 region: CASSVTGGPETQYF. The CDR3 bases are TGTGCCAGCAGCGTAACGGGGGGGCCAGAGACCCAGTACTTC.

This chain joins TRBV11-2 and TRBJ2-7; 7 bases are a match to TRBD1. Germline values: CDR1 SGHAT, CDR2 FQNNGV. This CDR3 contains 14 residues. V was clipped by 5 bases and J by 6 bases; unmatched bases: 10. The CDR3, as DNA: TGTGCCAGCAGCCACGTAAGGGGGCTCTCCGAGCAGTACTTC. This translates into CASSHVRGLSEQYF.

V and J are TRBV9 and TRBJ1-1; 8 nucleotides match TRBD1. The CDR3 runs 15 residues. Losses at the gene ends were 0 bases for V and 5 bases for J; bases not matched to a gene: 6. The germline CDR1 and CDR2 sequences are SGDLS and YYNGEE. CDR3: CASSVGGQGGTEAFF. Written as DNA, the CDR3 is TGTGCCAGCAGCGTAGGTGGACAGGGAGGTACTGAAGCTTTCTTT.

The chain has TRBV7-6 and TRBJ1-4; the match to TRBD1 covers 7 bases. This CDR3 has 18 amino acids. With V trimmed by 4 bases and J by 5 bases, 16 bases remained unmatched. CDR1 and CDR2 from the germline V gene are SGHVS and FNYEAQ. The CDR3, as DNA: TGTGCCAGCAGCTCAGTATTACAGGGGCGCGGGGGGAATGAAAAACTGTTTTTT. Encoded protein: CASSSVLQGRGGNEKLFF.

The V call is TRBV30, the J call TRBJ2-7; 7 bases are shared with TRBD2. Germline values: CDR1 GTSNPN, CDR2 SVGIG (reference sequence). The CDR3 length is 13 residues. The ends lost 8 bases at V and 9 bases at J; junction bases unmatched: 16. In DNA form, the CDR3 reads TGTGCCGGGGGGGGAGGCCCTACCGGGCTGCAGTACTTC. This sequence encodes CAGGGGPTGLQYF.

Written as DNA, the CDR3 is TGTGCCAGCAGTTGGGACAGGGCTGAGCAGTTCTTC. Residues: CASSWDRAEQFF. V is TRBV2 and J is TRBJ2-1; 9 nucleotides agree with TRBD1. V gave up 5 bases and J gave up 9 bases; unmatched junction bases: 2. The CDR3 sequence is 12 residues long. The germline gives CDR1 SNHLY, CDR2 FYNNEI. The full variable domain, with the rest looked up from reference TRBV2 and TRBJ2-1, is EPEVTQTPSHQVTQMGQEVILRCVPISNHLYFYWYRQILGQKVEFLVSFYNNEISEKSEIFDDQFSVERPDGSNFTLKIRSTKLEDSAMYFCASSWDRAEQFFGPGTRLTVL.

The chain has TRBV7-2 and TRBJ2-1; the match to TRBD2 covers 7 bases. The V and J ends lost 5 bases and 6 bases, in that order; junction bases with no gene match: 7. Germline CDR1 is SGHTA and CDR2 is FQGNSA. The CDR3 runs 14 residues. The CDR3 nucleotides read TGTGCCAGCAGCAAGCCCGGGAGGCCCAATGAGCAGTTCTTC. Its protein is CASSKPGRPNEQFF.

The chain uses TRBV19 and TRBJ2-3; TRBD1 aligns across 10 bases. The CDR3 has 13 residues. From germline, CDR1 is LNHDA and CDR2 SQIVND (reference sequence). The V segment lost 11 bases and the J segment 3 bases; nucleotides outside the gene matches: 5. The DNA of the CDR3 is TGTGCCTCCGGGACAGGGGTGACAGATACGCAGTATTTT. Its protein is CASGTGVTDTQYF.

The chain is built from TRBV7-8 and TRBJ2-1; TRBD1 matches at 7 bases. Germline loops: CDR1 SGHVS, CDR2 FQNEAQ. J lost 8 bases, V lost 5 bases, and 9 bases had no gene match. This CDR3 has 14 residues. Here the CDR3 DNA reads TGTGCCAGCAGCCCCCGGGACAGTAGCCATGAGCAGTTCTTC. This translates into CASSPRDSSHEQFF.

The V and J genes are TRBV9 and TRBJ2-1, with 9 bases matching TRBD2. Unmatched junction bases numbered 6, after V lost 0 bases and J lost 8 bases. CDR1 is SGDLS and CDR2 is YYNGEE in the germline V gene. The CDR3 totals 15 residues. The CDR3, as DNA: TGTGCCAGCAGCGTAGCTGGCGGGAGGGTTGATGAGCAGTTCTTC. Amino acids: CASSVAGGRVDEQFF. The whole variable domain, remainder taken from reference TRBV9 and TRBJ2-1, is DSGVTQTPKHLITATGQRVTLRCSPRSGDLSVYWYQQSLDQGLQFLIQYYNGEERAKGNILERFSAQQFPDLHSELNLSSLELGDSALYFCASSVAGGRVDEQFFGPGTRLTVL.

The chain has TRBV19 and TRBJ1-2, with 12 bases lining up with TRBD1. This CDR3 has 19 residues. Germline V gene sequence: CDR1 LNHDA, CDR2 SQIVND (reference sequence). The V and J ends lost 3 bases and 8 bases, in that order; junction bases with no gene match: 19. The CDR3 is CASSMRGTGGFPGLEGYTF. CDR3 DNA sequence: TGTGCCAGTAGTATGAGGGGGACAGGGGGCTTTCCCGGTCTCGAGGGCTACACCTTC.

The CDR3 region has the DNA TGTGCCAGCAGCTTAGATACGGGAGGTTTCTTT. This encodes CASSLDTGGFF. The chain is built from TRBV11-2 and TRBJ1-1, with no clear D. The CDR3 runs to 11 residues. From germline, CDR1 is SGHAT and CDR2 FQNNGV. Deletions cut 0 bases from V and 13 bases from J, with 9 bases between.

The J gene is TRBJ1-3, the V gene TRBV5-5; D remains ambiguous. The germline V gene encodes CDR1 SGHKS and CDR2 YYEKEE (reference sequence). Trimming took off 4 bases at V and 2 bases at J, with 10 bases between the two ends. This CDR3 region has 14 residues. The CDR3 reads CASSQPGTGNTIYF. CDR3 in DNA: TGTGCCAGCAGCCAACCCGGTACTGGAAACACCATATATTTT.